These T cell receptor beta chains were read from a single sample in a study of shared clonotypes between healthy human individuals. Data came from immunoSEQ multiplex PCR; TCRdb stores just in-frame clones and leaves some out. The sample has a few million clones, about 94% seen once. The sequencing input was naive CD8+ T cells from PBMCs. Receptors were obtained from a young man in good health. Some clones in this sample may be carry-over from other donors' samples. CDR3s include the opening cysteine and the closing phenylalanine or tryptophan. The D gene is left open where the match is weak. Clone sizes are given selectively: once, few, many, or a class where the clone is expanded.

clone_size: .
v_call: TRBV10-3
d_call: .
j_call: TRBJ2-2
cdr3_nt: TGTGCCATCAGTCTGGACACTCACACCGGGGAGCTGTTTTTT
cdr3_aa: CAISLDTHTGELFF

clone_size: once
v_call: TRBV14
d_call: .
j_call: TRBJ2-7
cdr3_nt: TGTGCCAGCAGCCAAGATCTCGCAGGGTTAAGCGAGCAGTACTTC
cdr3_aa: CASSQDLAGLSEQYF

clone_size: .
v_call: TRBV18
d_call: .
j_call: TRBJ2-7
cdr3_nt: TGTGCCAGCTCACTGAGGGGGACCTACGAGCAGTACTTC
cdr3_aa: CASSLRGTYEQYF

clone_size: .
v_call: TRBV28
d_call: TRBD1
j_call: TRBJ2-7
cdr3_nt: TGTGCCAGCAGACCGGGACAGACCTACGAGCAGTACTTC
cdr3_aa: CASRPGQTYEQYF

clone_size: .
v_call: TRBV27
d_call: .
j_call: TRBJ1-1
cdr3_nt: TGTGCCAGCAGTTTATCAGCAGGTTGGGGGAACACTGAAGCTTTCTTT
cdr3_aa: CASSLSAGWGNTEAFF

clone_size: .
v_call: TRBV7-9
d_call: .
j_call: TRBJ2-1
cdr3_nt: TGTGCCAGCAGCTTACTGCCAGCGGAGAGCTCCTACAATGAGCAGTTCTTC
cdr3_aa: CASSLLPAESSYNEQFF

clone_size: .
v_call: TRBV4-1
d_call: .
j_call: TRBJ2-2
cdr3_nt: TGCGCCAGCAGCGACATGAGTCAGAACACCGGGGAGCTGTTTTTT
cdr3_aa: CASSDMSQNTGELFF

clone_size: .
v_call: TRBV4-3
d_call: .
j_call: TRBJ2-1
cdr3_nt: TGCGCCAGCAGCCAAGGGAGTGGAGTCTACAATGAGCAGTTCTTC
cdr3_aa: CASSQGSGVYNEQFF

clone_size: .
v_call: TRBV5-6
d_call: .
j_call: TRBJ2-7
cdr3_nt: TGTGCCAGCAGCTTGACAGCAGGGGTCTACGAGCAGTACTTC
cdr3_aa: CASSLTAGVYEQYF

clone_size: .
v_call: TRBV5-4
d_call: .
j_call: TRBJ1-2
cdr3_nt: TGTGCCAGCAGCTTGGGGTCGTTGGATGGCTACACCTTC
cdr3_aa: CASSLGSLDGYTF